The rows below give T cell receptor beta chains drawn from one sample of a study of molecular identifiers for immune sequencing clone quantification. One entry per CDR3 protein results from TCRdb running MiXCR on the PCR reads. The profile shows fewer than 350,000 distinct CDR3 sequences, 24% of them singletons. Source material: naive CD8+ T cells from blood, with Jurkat cell RNA spiked in. The origin of the receptors is a human donor in good health. Some libraries in this study had Jurkat cell RNA spiked in. CDR3s include the opening cysteine and the closing phenylalanine or tryptophan. The D gene is left open where the match is weak. Not all rows give a size; the values are once, few, many and, for expanded clones, a class.

V gene	CDR3 length	J gene	clone size	D gene	CDR3 DNA	CDR3 protein
TRBV5-4	16	TRBJ2-1	-	TRBD2	TGTGCCAGCAGCTATTCGGGGGGGGCGGCCTACAATGAGCAGTTCTTC	CASSYSGGAAYNEQFF
TRBV19	14	TRBJ2-1	few	TRBD2	TGTGCCAGTAGTATCCTAGCGGGAGGGGATGAGCAGTTCTTC	CASSILAGGDEQFF
TRBV6-2/TRBV6-3	16	TRBJ1-5	many	-	TGTGCCAGCAGTTACTCGGCAGGGAAGAGCAATCAGCCCCAGCATTTT	CASSYSAGKSNQPQHF
TRBV6-5	14	TRBJ2-3	many	-	TGTGCCAGCAGCAAGTTAGCGGGCACAGATACGCAGTATTTT	CASSKLAGTDTQYF
TRBV5-5	15	TRBJ2-3	many	-	TGTGCCAGCAGCTTGGGCCCGGGGGCCCCAGATACGCAGTATTTT	CASSLGPGAPDTQYF
TRBV9	15	TRBJ2-5	few	-	TGTGCCAGCAGCGTAGGGACCTCAGGAAAAGAGACCCAGTACTTC	CASSVGTSGKETQYF
TRBV12-3/TRBV12-4	14	TRBJ2-7	many	TRBD2	TGTGCCAGCAGTTTTGGCGGGAGGGCCTACGAGCAGTACTTC	CASSFGGRAYEQYF
TRBV29-1	12	TRBJ1-1	many	-	TGCAGCGTTGAATTTCTAGGCACTGAAGCTTTCTTT	CSVEFLGTEAFF
TRBV6-6	14	TRBJ1-1	-	-	TGTGCCAGCAGTACCCTGGAGGGGACCACTGAAGCTTTCTTT	CASSTLEGTTEAFF
TRBV15	15	TRBJ1-5	many	TRBD1	TGTGCCACCAGCAGAGGACAGGGGAGAAGTCAGCCCCAGCATTTT	CATSRGQGRSQPQHF
TRBV7-9	15	TRBJ2-7	many	-	TGTGCCAGCAGCCCGCCGGGGTCTGGGGGCTACGAGCAGTACTTC	CASSPPGSGGYEQYF
TRBV6-2/TRBV6-3	14	TRBJ2-7	-	-	TGTGCCAGCAGCGAGGGACAACTCATCTACGAGCAGTACTTC	CASSEGQLIYEQYF
TRBV24-1	16	TRBJ2-1	-	-	TGTGCCACCAGTGAGGCCGGCGAGGCCCCGTACAATGAGCAGTTCTTC	CATSEAGEAPYNEQFF
TRBV6-2/TRBV6-3	12	TRBJ2-5	few	-	TGTGCCAGCAGAGCAGCGGGAGAGACCCAGTACTTC	CASRAAGETQYF
TRBV7-2	16	TRBJ2-7	-	TRBD1	TGTGCCAGCAGCTTAGAGACAGGGGTGACCTCCTACGAGCAGTACTTC	CASSLETGVTSYEQYF
TRBV5-1	14	TRBJ2-7	many	-	TGCGCCAGCAGCTTGGATACAGGATTTGGCGAGCAGTACTTC	CASSLDTGFGEQYF
TRBV12-3/TRBV12-4	14	TRBJ2-3	few	-	TGTGCCAGCAGTTTAACTAGCAAGACAGATACGCAGTATTTT	CASSLTSKTDTQYF
TRBV30	15	TRBJ1-1	few	-	TGTGCCTGGAACGCAAGAACGGTCATGAACACTGAAGCTTTCTTT	CAWNARTVMNTEAFF
TRBV4-1	15	TRBJ2-7	-	-	TGCGCCAGCAGCCAAGATACAGGAGCCCCCTACGAGCAGTACTTC	CASSQDTGAPYEQYF
TRBV6-6	15	TRBJ2-5	-	-	TGTGCCAGCAGGGCGGGGTACCCTGATCAAGAGACCCAGTACTTC	CASRAGYPDQETQYF
TRBV4-3	18	TRBJ2-5	-	TRBD2	TGCGCCAGCAGCCAATCTGCGAGGGCTAGCGGATCTCAAGAGACCCAGTACTTC	CASSQSARASGSQETQYF
TRBV12-3/TRBV12-4	15	TRBJ2-1	few	TRBD2	TGTGCCAGCAGACCGACTAGCGTAATTATCAATGAGCAGTTCTTC	CASRPTSVIINEQFF
TRBV7-9	15	TRBJ2-7	many	TRBD1	TGTGCCAGCAGCTCCACCGGGACAGGGTATCGGGAGCAGTACTTC	CASSSTGTGYREQYF
TRBV6-1	13	TRBJ2-1	many	-	TGTGCCAGCAGTCCGCAGATGGCCGGTGAGCAGTTCTTC	CASSPQMAGEQFF
TRBV24-1	13	TRBJ2-3	many	-	TGTGCCACCAGTGATTTGTACACAGATACGCAGTATTTT	CATSDLYTDTQYF
TRBV20-1	17	TRBJ2-7	-	TRBD2	TGCAGTGCTAGAGACCTCGGACTAGCGGGAGGTTCCTACGAGCAGTACTTC	CSARDLGLAGGSYEQYF
TRBV14	14	TRBJ2-5	few	-	TGTGCCAGCAGCCCGGCAGGTGGTGGAGAGACCCAGTACTTC	CASSPAGGGETQYF
TRBV29-1	16	TRBJ2-6	many	-	TGCAGCGTTGAAGCCCGAACCCTATCCGGGGCCAACGTCCTGACTTTC	CSVEARTLSGANVLTF
TRBV12-3/TRBV12-4	18	TRBJ2-6	few	TRBD2	TGTGCCAGCAGTTTCCTAGCGGGGATTCACTCTGGGGCCAACGTCCTGACTTTC	CASSFLAGIHSGANVLTF
TRBV27	15	TRBJ2-7	-	-	TGTGCCAGCAGTTGGTCACAGGGCGAGACCTACGAGCAGTACTTC	CASSWSQGETYEQYF
TRBV4-1	17	TRBJ1-1	-	-	TGCGCCAGCAGTCCAAGTCATGAAACGGGTAGGGGCACTGAAGCTTTCTTT	CASSPSHETGRGTEAFF
TRBV4-1	14	TRBJ2-1	many	-	TGCGCCAGCAGCGCAAGCACCGGATACAATGAGCAGTTCTTC	CASSASTGYNEQFF
TRBV3-1	12	TRBJ2-1	-	-	TGTGCCAGCAGCCCAGAATACAATGAGCAGTTCTTC	CASSPEYNEQFF
TRBV5-1	17	TRBJ2-7	many	-	TGCGCCAGCAGCTTGGGAAGACAGATGTACAGCTCCTACGAGCAGTACTTC	CASSLGRQMYSSYEQYF
TRBV29-1	16	TRBJ2-1	-	-	TGCAGCGTTGAAAAAGGCGGCATGATTCGGTACAATGAGCAGTTCTTC	CSVEKGGMIRYNEQFF
TRBV7-9	16	TRBJ2-2	few	-	TGTGCCAGCAGTCCCCCGGTGATCCCGAACACCGGGGAGCTGTTTTTT	CASSPPVIPNTGELFF
TRBV20-1	13	TRBJ2-3	few	-	TGCAGTGCTAGGCCAACAGGGTCAGATACGCAGTATTTT	CSARPTGSDTQYF
TRBV19	13	TRBJ2-7	-	-	TGTGCCAGTAGTGCCCCTCCCCTCTGGGAGCAGTACTTC	CASSAPPLWEQYF
TRBV5-6	17	TRBJ2-3	-	TRBD2	TGTGCCAGCAGCTCACAGGGACTAGCGACTAGCACAGATACGCAGTATTTT	CASSSQGLATSTDTQYF
TRBV6-5	14	TRBJ2-1	-	-	TGTGCCAGCAGTTCATCCAGTTGGGACAATGAGCAGTTCTTC	CASSSSSWDNEQFF
TRBV7-6	17	TRBJ2-1	-	TRBD2	TGTGCCAGCAGCTTAACCCCCCTAGCGGGAGGAGACAATGAGCAGTTCTTC	CASSLTPLAGGDNEQFF
TRBV27	13	TRBJ2-5	few	TRBD2	TGTGCCAGCAGACGGGAGGGCCAAGAGACCCAGTACTTC	CASRREGQETQYF
TRBV11-2	17	TRBJ2-3	-	TRBD2	TGTGCCAGCAGCGAGGGGGCGGGGGGGCCGTTTTTTGATACGCAGTATTTT	CASSEGAGGPFFDTQYF
TRBV7-9	15	TRBJ1-2	many	TRBD1	TGTGCCAGCAGCTCAGACAGGGGGAAAGACTATGGCTACACCTTC	CASSSDRGKDYGYTF
TRBV6-2/TRBV6-3	12	TRBJ2-6	many	-	TGTGCCAGCAGCCCTGGGGCCAACGTCCTGACTTTC	CASSPGANVLTF
TRBV14	16	TRBJ2-3	-	TRBD1	TGTGCCAGCAGCCAAGATTACGGGACAGCCATAGATACGCAGTATTTT	CASSQDYGTAIDTQYF
TRBV13	15	TRBJ2-7	-	TRBD2	TGTGCCAGCAGCCCAGGCGGGGGGCGACTATACGAGCAGTACTTC	CASSPGGGRLYEQYF